These 23 T cell receptor beta chains were sequenced from one sample in a study of Ad26.COV2.S vaccination and SARS-CoV-2 variants. Treatment here: around 19 received Ad26.COV2.S at low or high dose, single or two shots; 5 received placebo; per-sample allocation not given. Samples came from day 63 after the first vaccine or placebo injection. Profiled with immunoSEQ multiplex PCR; TCRdb holds only in-frame clones, not every one. The sample holds some 320,000 clones; around 84% are singletons and the top ten take around 2%. The material sequenced was peripheral blood, taken in a trial of Ad26.COV2.S vaccine versus placebo. These receptors were obtained from a person aged 18-60 years who received the Ad26.COV2.S COVID-19 vaccine or a placebo.

V is TRBV28 and J is TRBJ1-6, with 8 bases that match TRBD1. The CDR3 covers 15 residues. Germline assignment: CDR1 MDHEN and CDR2 SYDVKM. Unmatched junction bases numbered 5, after V lost 3 bases and J lost 7 bases. The CDR3 bases are TGTGCCAGCAGTTTCCCCCGACAGGGGAATTCACCCCTCCACTTT. Translating it yields CASSFPRQGNSPLHF.

This clone was counted at least ten times. V gene TRBV7-6 combines with J gene TRBJ2-7; D unclear. The CDR3 consists of 13 residues. The V and J ends lost 3 bases and 3 bases respectively, with 9 bases between them. CDR1 is SGHVS, CDR2 FNYEAQ, per germline. The CDR3 sequence is CASSLHSDYEQYF. The CDR3 bases are TGTGCCAGCAGCTTGCACAGCGACTACGAGCAGTACTTC.

The rearrangement joins TRBV2 to TRBJ1-1; no clear D gene. The CDR3 contains 14 residues. Deletions cut 8 bases from V and 0 bases from J, with 13 bases between. Per germline, CDR1 SNHLY and CDR2 FYNNEI. CDR3 nucleotides: TGTGCCAGCTTGGAGAACAGCGTGAACACTGAAGCTTTCTTT. Amino acids: CASLENSVNTEAFF.

The CDR3 DNA reads as TGTGCCAGCAGCTCCGTCTTGCGGGCAGCGGCCAACGTCCTGACTTTC. This sequence encodes CASSSVLRAAANVLTF. V and J are TRBV7-9 and TRBJ2-6; D possibly corresponds to TRBD2 (5 bases). V lost 4 bases and J lost 6, with 16 bases in between. In germline, CDR1 is SEHNR, CDR2 FQNEAQ (reference sequence). CDR3 length: 16 residues.

There are a few counts of this clone. V is TRBV5-1 and J is TRBJ1-4, with TRBD1 matching 11 bases. The CDR3 is 16 amino acids. V shed 4 bases and J 10 bases; nucleotides not matched to a gene: 12. CDR1 is SGHRS and CDR2 is YFSETQ in the germline V gene. This chain's CDR3 is CASSQIGTGGVGKLFF. In DNA form, the CDR3 reads TGCGCCAGCAGCCAAATCGGGACAGGGGGAGTTGGAAAACTGTTTTTT.

The rearrangement uses TRBV5-6 and TRBJ1-1; D gene unclear. The CDR3 extends over 12 amino acids. V lost 1 base and J 11 bases, leaving 12 bases between the germline ends. From germline, CDR1 is SGHDT and CDR2 YYEEEE. Here the CDR3 DNA reads TGTGCCAGCAGCTTGCCCGGGTATGAGGCTTTCTTT. It is translated as CASSLPGYEAFF.

The rearrangement joins TRBV4-1 to TRBJ1-1, with D hard to call. Trimming shortened V by 0 bases and J by 5 bases, and 7 bases separated the two germline ends. Per germline, CDR1 MGHRA and CDR2 YSYEKL. The CDR3 length is 13 residues. The CDR3 bases are TGCGCCAGCAGCCAAGATGGGAGGACTGAAGCTTTCTTT. Residues: CASSQDGRTEAFF.

V is TRBV7-8 and J is TRBJ2-1; 10 bases are shared with TRBD2. J was trimmed by 4 bases and V by 6 bases; bases with no gene match: 9. Germline V lookup: CDR1 SGHVS, CDR2 FQNEAQ. CDR3 length: 16 amino acids. CDR3 loop: CASSTILAGVYNEQFF. Here the CDR3 DNA reads TGTGCCAGCAGTACTATTCTAGCGGGGGTATACAATGAGCAGTTCTTC.

The chain employs TRBV6-4 and TRBJ1-5; TRBD1 aligns across 7 bases. Per germline, CDR1 MRHNA and CDR2 SNTAGT. J gave up 5 bases and V 2 bases, and 9 bases lay outside the gene matches. This CDR3 has 16 residues. For the CDR3, the DNA is TGTGCCAGCAGTGACGAAACGACAGGGTCGGATCAGCCCCAGCATTTT. It is translated as CASSDETTGSDQPQHF.

CDR3 loop: CASSLGRTGFNEKLFF. The CDR3, as DNA: TGTGCCAGCAGCTTAGGGAGGACAGGTTTTAATGAAAAACTGTTTTTT. V is TRBV11-2 and J is TRBJ1-4, with 7 bases matching TRBD1. Germline V gene data show CDR1 as SGHAT and CDR2 as FQNNGV. The CDR3 sequence is 16 residues long. Losses at the gene ends were 1 base for V and 4 bases for J; bases not matched to a gene: 6. The variable domain in full, completed from reference TRBV11-2 and TRBJ1-4, reads EAGVAQSPRYKIIEKRQSVAFWCNPISGHATLYWYQQILGQGPKLLIQFQNNGVVDDSQLPKDRFSAERLKGVDSTLKIQPAKLEDSAVYLCASSLGRTGFNEKLFFGSGTQLSVL.

The rearrangement links TRBV9 to TRBJ1-1; 7 bases map to TRBD1. Trimming removed 0 bases from V and 8 bases from J; junction bases left unmatched: 4. Germline V lookup: CDR1 SGDLS, CDR2 YYNGEE. The CDR3 length is 13 residues. CDR3 sequence (DNA): TGTGCCAGCAGCGTAGGTTTGGGACAGGAAGCTTTCTTT. Translated, it gives CASSVGLGQEAFF.

The chain joins TRBV20-1 to TRBJ1-2, with unresolved D. Trimming cost V 3 bases and J 4 bases, with 18 bases left between them. The CDR3 length is 15 residues. Germline assignment: CDR1 DFQATT and CDR2 SNEGSKA (reference sequence). The CDR3 nucleotides read TGCAGTGCTAGTCCCCTTAGGGAGTGGGGCTATGGCTACACCTTC. Its translation: CSASPLREWGYGYTF.

The rearrangement uses TRBV18 and TRBJ2-3; D is ambiguous. The ends were cut back, 2 bases at V and 0 bases at J, with 9 bases in the middle. The V gene's germline CDR1 is KGHSH and CDR2 LQKENI. The CDR3 runs 15 residues. Here the CDR3 DNA reads TGTGCCAGCTCACCAAGGCCCCTGAGCACAGATACGCAGTATTTT. Translating gives CASSPRPLSTDTQYF.

The rearrangement links TRBV3-1 (or the pseudogene TRBV3-2) to TRBJ1-1, with D uncertain. Trimming stripped 4 bases from V and 7 bases from J, with 13 bases between. Per germline, CDR1 LGHDT and CDR2 YNNKEL (reference sequence). The CDR3 contains 13 residues. DNA for the CDR3: TGTGCCAGCAGCCCCTCCCCCGACATTGAAGCTTTCTTT. Encoded protein: CASSPSPDIEAFF.

V and J are TRBV6-5 and TRBJ1-3; D is undetermined. Trimming cost V 7 bases and J 7 bases, with 17 bases left between them. The germline CDR1 and CDR2 sequences are MNHEY and SVGAGI. The CDR3 contains 14 residues. CDR3 sequence: CASTRRRGVNTIYF. In nucleotides, the CDR3 is TGTGCCAGCACCAGGAGGCGGGGTGTTAACACCATATATTTT.

The V and J genes are TRBV5-1 and TRBJ2-7; D perhaps matches TRBD1 (8 bases). The CDR3 sequence is 14 residues long. Per the germline V gene, CDR1 is SGHRS and CDR2 is YFSETQ. V was cut by 2 bases and J by 5 bases, with 14 bases left in between. The CDR3: CASSFGQGGNEQYF. The CDR3 bases are TGCGCCAGCAGCTTTGGACAGGGAGGGAACGAGCAGTACTTC.

The genes are TRBV14 and TRBJ1-2; unclear D gene. The CDR3 runs to 16 residues. V was trimmed by 1 base and J by 4 bases, leaving 16 bases between them. Germline V gives CDR1 SGHDN, CDR2 FVKESK. For the CDR3, the DNA is TGTGCCAGCAGCCAAGTAGACCGGGCCCGCCCCTATGGCTACACCTTC. This sequence encodes CASSQVDRARPYGYTF.

The chain couples TRBV5-1 to TRBJ1-6; TRBD1 might be the D (6 bases). CDR3 length equals 15 residues. Looked up from germline, CDR1 is SGHRS and CDR2 is YFSETQ. Trimming left V 0 bases short and J 5 bases short, with 9 bases between. CDR3 bases: TGCGCCAGCAGCTTGGGAGGGGGGAATAATTCACCCCTCCACTTT. Its translation: CASSLGGGNNSPLHF.

This clone was observed once. The genes are TRBV4-2 and TRBJ1-3; D not resolved. The CDR3 has 17 residues. Per germline, CDR1 LGHNA and CDR2 YNFKEQ. Trimming removed 0 bases from V and 4 bases from J, with 16 bases in between. The CDR3 here is CASSQDTAGGRGNTIYF. In nucleotides, the CDR3 is TGTGCCAGCAGCCAAGATACGGCCGGAGGGCGAGGAAACACCATATATTTT.

V and J are TRBV6-2 or TRBV6-3 and TRBJ1-2; D might be TRBD1 (5 bases). Germline CDR1 is MNHEY and CDR2 is SVGEGT. This CDR3 is 11 amino acids long. V was cut by 6 bases and J by 4 bases, with 6 bases left in between. CDR3 DNA sequence: TGTGCCAGCAGCGGGACCTATGGCTACACCTTC. This gives the protein CASSGTYGYTF.

The V and J genes are TRBV5-1 and TRBJ2-7, with D perhaps TRBD1 (6 bases). Trimming left V 4 bases short and J 3 bases short, with 17 bases between. This CDR3 is built from 15 residues. CDR1 SGHRS and CDR2 YFSETQ come from the germline V gene. This chain's CDR3 is CASSPRQAGGYEQYF. Here the CDR3 DNA reads TGCGCCAGCAGCCCAAGACAGGCTGGGGGCTACGAGCAGTACTTC.

The chain joins TRBV5-1 to TRBJ1-5; D gene ambiguous. The CDR3 is 15 residues long. CDR1 and CDR2 from the germline V gene are SGHRS and YFSETQ. Between the trimmed V and J ends, which lost 5 bases and 2 bases, there was a span of 14 bases. Written as DNA, the CDR3 is TGCGCCAGCAGATCGACTGTTACAGGCAATCAGCCCCAGCATTTT. It encodes CASRSTVTGNQPQHF. The variable domain in full, completed from reference TRBV5-1 and TRBJ1-5, reads KAGVTQTPRYLIKTRGQQVTLSCSPISGHRSVSWYQQTPGQGLQFLFEYFSETQRNKGNFPGRFSGRQFSNSRSEMNVSTLELGDSALYLCASRSTVTGNQPQHFGDGTRLSIL.

For the CDR3, the DNA is TGTGCCAGCAGCTTCAGGACAGGGGCAAGAAACACCATATATTTT. Translating it yields CASSFRTGARNTIYF. V is TRBV11-2 and J is TRBJ1-3; TRBD1 aligns across 9 bases. CDR1 and CDR2 (germline): SGHAT, FQNNGV. V shed 3 bases and J 5 bases; nucleotides not matched to a gene: 5. The CDR3 extends over 15 amino acids.